This T cell receptor beta chain originates from a study of blood T cell repertoires in COVID-19 (TCRdb year 2020). About the study as a whole: Samples from collaborators originated in the United States, Italy and Spain and spanned both the acute and convalescent phases of COVID-19. The repertoires were made available in a free public database intended to serve as a resource for research on the immune response to SARS-CoV-2. The samples were drawn from the first 160 participants of the ongoing ImmuneRACE study and from under 1,500 subjects provided by 6 global collaborators. Deeply sampled blood TCRbeta repertoires from subjects exposed to, actively infected with, or recovered from COVID-19 were included in the dataset. Where HLA class I and class II types were available, the types were taken from metadata supplied by the sample provider, not from assay-based typing. The material from the prospective study consisted of cDNA or gDNA derived from T cells, B-cell-depleted T cells, or PBMCs. The sample metadata nearly always contained a de-identified subject ID, COVID-19 status, age in years and sex.

Inclusive of the bounding cysteine and phenylalanine, the CDR3 is 17 residues long. Just CDR3 DNA is preserved here, 51 bases in frame from base 1. From the germline V gene (reference sequence), CDR1 is SEHNR and CDR2 is FQNEAQ. Trimming accounts for 2 bases at V and 9 bases at J, while the number of junction bases matched to no gene is 13. As concerns this clone: The specificity of this receptor is unknown. No base qualities exist here, and no much larger clone lies one base off it.

TCRbeta CDR3 regions were amplified from genomic DNA using the immunoSEQ Assay, a bias-controlled multiplex PCR. Per the authors' processing: The number of nucleated cells in each sample was estimated by amplification of reference gene primers within the assay. Sequence reads were collapsed and filtered to measure the absolute abundance of every unique TCRbeta CDR3 rearrangement. For each sample, productive Simpson clonality was calculated as the square root of Simpson's diversity index across productive rearrangements. The table was pulled from immuneACCESS by TCRdb, which kept in-frame rearrangements only. Such tables lose some clones; where checked, under half of the loss comes from unresolved V genes, and the rest has no known cause. Clone size and V and J calls were adopted from that table, with D and trimming inferred from the DNA. For this sample the table gives more than 150,000 clones, of which about 83% were detected only once. The top ten hold roughly 0.9% of the sample.

A second Seattle source provided samples from volunteer blood donors who had recovered from COVID-19. Collaborating institutions collected whole blood in K2EDTA tubes following their own protocols. For TCRbeta analysis, collaborators shipped samples as frozen whole blood, isolated PBMCs, or DNA extracted from either of those sample types. Paper-wide results and their limitations: The amount of clinical and demographic metadata varied by source and participant and was provided uncurated.

The sample was peripheral blood. In this chain, TRBV7-9 is recombined with TRBJ2-1; the junction holds 10 bases that match TRBD2. This TCR was sampled from a woman aged 18-29 years who had recovered from COVID-19. The bases are TGTGCCAGCAGCTTACAGGATCTCGGTCTAGCGGGAGTTGAGCAGTTCTTC. This translates into CASSLQDLGLAGVEQFF.